The entry that follows covers one T cell receptor (beta chain) sequence. This CDR3 region has 13 residues. Germline lookup yields CDR1 MGHRA and CDR2 YSYEKL. A second PCR of roughly 7 to 11 cycles used a sample-barcoded 5' primer and a J-beta primer mix. TCRdb re-derived calls from the 5' RACE reads in MiXCR, one entry per CDR3 protein. The data contain about 290,000 distinct CDR3 sequences, around 29% of them singletons. The sample belongs to a study of blood T cells in healthy people across ages. Overall study context: About one barcoded beta molecule per two T cells was the capture yield of template switching.

The sequence derives from a woman between 70 and 85 years old in good health. The sequenced sample consisted of blood. J is TRBJ2-5 and V is TRBV4-1, with 7 bases identical to TRBD1. The end of the DNA is better explained by TRBJ2-7, so the J call may be wrong. The CDR3 is CASSETGWSEQYF. The CDR3 nucleotides are TGCGCCAGCAGTGAGACAGGGTGGTCCGAGCAGTACTTC.